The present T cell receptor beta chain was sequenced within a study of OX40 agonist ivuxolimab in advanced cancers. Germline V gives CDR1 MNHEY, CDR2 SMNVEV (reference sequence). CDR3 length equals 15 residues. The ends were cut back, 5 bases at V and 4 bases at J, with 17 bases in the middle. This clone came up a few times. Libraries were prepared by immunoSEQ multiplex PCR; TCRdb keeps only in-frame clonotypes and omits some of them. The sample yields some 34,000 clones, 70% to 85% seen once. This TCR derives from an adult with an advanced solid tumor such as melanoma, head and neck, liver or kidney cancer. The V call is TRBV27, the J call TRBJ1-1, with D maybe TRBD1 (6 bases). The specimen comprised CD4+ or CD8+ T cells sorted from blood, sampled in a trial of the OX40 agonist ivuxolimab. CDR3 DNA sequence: TGTGCCAGCAGTCCAAAGCAGGGGTGGGGCACTGAAGCTTTCTTT. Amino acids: CASSPKQGWGTEAFF.